One sample yielded the 13 T cell receptor beta chains listed below, sequenced in a study. TCRdb re-analysed the RT-PCR reads in MiXCR, keeping a single row per CDR3 protein. This table holds about 680,000 distinct CDR3 sequences, 12% to 15% found once. The sequenced sample consisted of memory CD4+ T cells from blood. These receptor sequences come from a female donor in good health, serving as a healthy control.

This clonotype showed up just a few times. This chain uses TRBV27 with TRBJ1-2, with D unresolved. Trimming cost V 7 bases and J 4 bases, with 19 bases left between them. This CDR3 comprises 15 residues. CDR1 and CDR2 (germline): MNHEY, SMNVEV (reference sequence). For the CDR3, the DNA is TGTGCCAGCACCCTAGAGTGGCCCCCTCTCTATGGCTACACCTTC. This translates into CASTLEWPPLYGYTF.

This clonotype was seen a handful of times. This rearrangement joins TRBV20-1 to TRBJ2-3; 15 nucleotides match TRBD2. Per germline, CDR1 DFQATT and CDR2 SNEGSKA (reference sequence). This CDR3 region has 15 residues. With 4 bases clipped from V and 8 bases from J, the junction kept 7 bases outside the gene matches. CDR3 coding DNA: TGCAGTGCTAACGATGGACTAGCGGGAGGGGGTACGCAGTATTTT. Its protein is CSANDGLAGGGTQYF.

The chain combines TRBV7-2 with TRBJ2-7, with a possible D match to TRBD2 (5 bases). CDR3 length: 14 residues. Trimming shortened V by 3 bases and J by 0 bases, and 9 bases separated the two germline ends. Germline CDR1 is SGHTA and CDR2 is FQGNSA. The CDR3 DNA is TGTGCCAGCAGCTTCGGGGAGAACTCCTACGAGCAGTACTTC. It codes for CASSFGENSYEQYF.

The chain has TRBV5-1 and TRBJ2-7; D unresolved. The CDR3 runs 13 residues. CDR1 SGHRS and CDR2 YFSETQ come from the germline V gene. Trimming removed 1 base from V and 0 bases from J, with 5 bases in between. CDR3 residues: CASSLSHSYEQYF. The CDR3, as DNA: TGCGCCAGCAGCTTGTCGCACTCCTACGAGCAGTACTTC.

The V gene is TRBV18, the J gene TRBJ2-7; TRBD2 matches 13 bases. Germline V CDR1 and CDR2: KGHSH, LQKENI. The ends lost 4 bases at V and 5 bases at J; junction bases unmatched: 2. This CDR3 is 14 amino acids long. The CDR3 DNA sequence: TGTGCCAGCTCACAAGGACTAGCGGGAGACGAGCAGTACTTC. It codes for CASSQGLAGDEQYF.

This chain joins TRBV2 and TRBJ2-7, with 7 positions matching TRBD1. The V segment lost 7 bases and the J segment 4 bases; nucleotides outside the gene matches: 10. From germline, CDR1 is SNHLY and CDR2 FYNNEI. This CDR3 region has 14 residues. The CDR3 here is CASNQEVTGYEQYF. The CDR3 DNA reads as TGTGCCAGCAATCAAGAGGTGACAGGGTACGAGCAGTACTTC.

The table lists this clonotype with a count of one. This chain joins TRBV7-9 and TRBJ2-1, with TRBD1 matching over 9 bases. Germline V CDR1 and CDR2: SEHNR, FQNEAQ (reference sequence). This CDR3 comprises 15 residues. The ends lost 4 bases at V and 11 bases at J; junction bases unmatched: 12. Here the CDR3 reads CASSWDRARAKKQFF. CDR3 bases: TGTGCCAGCAGCTGGGACAGGGCAAGGGCGAAAAAGCAGTTCTTC.

This clonotype was detected many times. V is TRBV7-2 and J is TRBJ2-5, with TRBD1 as a possible D gene (5 bases). This CDR3 region has 14 residues. Trimming shortened V by 1 base and J by 5 bases, and 11 bases separated the two germline ends. Germline assignment: CDR1 SGHTA and CDR2 FQGNSA. The CDR3 nucleotides read TGTGCCAGCAGCTTAGTTGGGGCGTTGGAGACCCAGTACTTC. Protein product: CASSLVGALETQYF.

This clonotype was counted only a few times. V gene TRBV6-2 or TRBV6-3 combines with J gene TRBJ2-5; no firm D call. Germline V lookup: CDR1 MNHEY, CDR2 SVGEGT. The CDR3 extends over 11 amino acids. V lost 6 bases and J lost 7, with 9 bases in between. DNA of the CDR3: TGTGCCAGCAGCCATACACGGACCCAGTACTTC. Amino acids: CASSHTRTQYF.

This chain connects TRBV29-1 to TRBJ1-4; D is unclear. The CDR3 loop spans 13 amino acids. The germline CDR1 and CDR2 sequences are SQVTM and ANQGSEA. The V end was cut by 4 bases, the J end by 2 bases, with 8 bases between. CDR3 nucleotides: TGCAGCGTTGGTCCAGTTACTAATGAAAAACTGTTTTTT. It is translated as CSVGPVTNEKLFF.

This clonotype was picked up a small number of times. The rearrangement links TRBV11-2 to TRBJ1-2; TRBD1 matches at 8 bases. Per the germline V gene, CDR1 is SGHAT and CDR2 is FQNNGV. This CDR3 comprises 14 residues. The V and J ends lost 5 bases and 6 bases, in that order; junction bases with no gene match: 8. This CDR3 is CASSTDRGDDGYTF. CDR3 DNA sequence: TGTGCCAGCAGCACCGACAGGGGTGACGATGGCTACACCTTC.

This clonotype was recorded a few times. The genes are TRBV5-1 and TRBJ1-3; TRBD1 aligns across 9 bases. Per germline, CDR1 SGHRS and CDR2 YFSETQ. This CDR3 contains 15 residues. With V trimmed by 4 bases and J by 0 bases, 2 bases remained unmatched. Here the CDR3 DNA reads TGCGCCAGCAGCGGGACAGGGAACTCTGGAAACACCATATATTTT. It translates to CASSGTGNSGNTIYF.

This clonotype was picked up a small number of times. V is TRBV20-1 and J is TRBJ1-3; TRBD1 might be the D (5 bases). Germline values: CDR1 DFQATT, CDR2 SNEGSKA (reference sequence). V was clipped by 0 bases and J by 0 bases, with 12 bases between them. The CDR3 is made up of 16 amino acids. In DNA, the CDR3 is TGCAGTGCTAGAGATTTTTCAGACAGCTCTGGAAACACCATATATTTT. The encoded protein is CSARDFSDSSGNTIYF.